This TCR beta chain comes out of a study of control samples from healthy donors and cancer patients. The repertoire was sequenced with immunoSEQ multiplex PCR; TCRdb's copy has only in-frame clones and lacks some. Of more than 75,000 clones listed, approximately 88% are singletons. V dropped 1 base and J dropped 2 bases, with 21 bases sitting between them. Germline CDR1 reads SGHVS; CDR2 reads FQNEAQ. The CDR3 is 18 residues long. Sequences were obtained from PBMCs. The TCR comes from a man between 65 and 85 years old with lung cancer. This chain joins TRBV7-8 and TRBJ2-7; D assignment may be TRBD1 or TRBD2 (5 bases each). For the CDR3, the DNA is TGTGCCAGCAGCTTAGTAGTTTTGTTCGGGACCGACACCTACGAGCAGTACTTC. Translation gives CASSLVVLFGTDTYEQYF.